This T cell receptor (beta chain) originates from a study of blood T cells in healthy people across ages. Combining a sample-barcoded 5' primer with a J-beta primer mix, a second PCR ran for roughly 7 to 11 cycles. Tagging of each cDNA molecule was performed by a template-switch adaptor with 12 random nucleotides. A single record per CDR3 protein comes from TCRdb applying MiXCR to the 5' RACE reads. The repertoire holds approximately 1.5 million distinct CDR3 sequences, 30% to 35% seen once, with around 11% in the top ten. Study outcomes and limitations: Estimates based on one million T cells were treated as lower bounds. No conclusive comparison of naive versus antigen-experienced cells was possible with unsorted PBMCs.

This CDR3 spans 13 amino acids. Trimming took off 7 bases at V and 5 bases at J, with 14 bases between the two ends. This clonotype was counted ten times or more. The antigen remains undetermined. The sequence came from a woman in her twenties or thirties in good health. V gene TRBV12-3 or TRBV12-4 combines with J gene TRBJ1-2, with D unresolved. Sequencing was done on a sample of blood. CDR3 DNA: TGTGCCAGCACCGCGGATCGGGATTATGGCTACACCTTC. This sequence encodes CASTADRDYGYTF.